This T cell receptor beta chain originates from a study of PD-L1 blockade in urothelial cancer (dated by TCRdb to between 2016 and 2019). Broadly, across the study: All patients started therapy in about 2014 and received atezolizumab 1,200 mg intravenously every 3 weeks. About 90% of the roughly 30 patients were identified as males with urothelial cancer of bladder origin, and a prior smoking history was reported by 18 of 29 patients. Patients had an ECOG performance status of 0 or 1 and had received between 0 and 3 prior chemotherapy regimens. Blood samples were analyzed at 3 weeks after treatment start (second dose) and at 6 weeks after treatment start. A median of 141,255 T cells and some 82,000 unique TCRs was obtained from blood samples, and a median clonality of about 0.08 was observed. The study, an exploratory multi-omic analysis, examined somatic, immune and clinical correlates of response to PD-L1 blockade with atezolizumab in urothelial cancer. Pretreatment tumor samples and matched peripheral blood, collected serially before and after atezolizumab treatment, underwent TCR sequencing. Durable clinical benefit was defined as progression-free survival longer than 6 months, and TCR features were also tested against progression-free and overall survival. In the same patients, pretreatment tumors underwent whole exome sequencing and RNA sequencing in addition to TCR sequencing. Durable clinical benefit was achieved by nine patients and was not achieved by 20 patients. Some 30 patients had pretreatment blood TCR-seq, some 25 had at least one posttreatment blood collection, and some 25 had tumor TCR-seq.

What the research found in general, with its limitations: Improved progression-free and overall survival was found to be associated with pretreatment peripheral blood TCR clonality below the median. Because of the small sample size (n ≈ 29) and the many exploratory analyses performed, the results are intended to be regarded as hypothesis-generating. Patients with durable benefit showed greater expansion of tumor-associated TCR clones in peripheral blood 3 weeks after starting treatment (n of about 20, p = 0.022).

As for this clone: Its antigen is unknown. Base qualities were left out, and no much larger clone turns up one base away.

To estimate absolute template abundance from read counts, synthetic TCR analog templates were spiked into each PCR. The immunoSEQ assay was used to amplify TCRbeta CDR3 regions from genomic DNA with bias-controlled V and J gene primers. Rearranged TCRbeta segments were sequenced at approximately 20X coverage. On the study's bioinformatics: Sequencing errors were corrected by clustering, and CDR3s were annotated against IMGT so that V, D and J genes could be assigned. Only productive TCRbeta rearrangements were used in downstream analyses, excluding out-of-frame or stop-codon sequences. To compute clonality, Shannon entropy was normalized by the log of the number of unique productive sequences and then subtracted from one. Fisher's exact test with Benjamini-Hochberg correction, using a cutoff of adjusted p below 0.01, was how clones that differed between time points or between blood and tumor were identified. What TCRdb holds here is the immuneACCESS table cut down to in-frame rearrangements. Part of the clones is not present; checked against another copy, under half of the missing clones reflect an unresolved V gene, and the others are unexplained. Clone size and the V and J calls come from that table; the DNA yielded D and trimming. The sample table shows roughly 100,000 clones, and 70% to 90% are seen once. The ten largest make up around 7.7% of the sample.

Reading the germline V gene gives CDR1 SGDLS and CDR2 YYNGEE. Trimming at the junction amounts to 0 bases on V and 6 bases on J, and the germline ends lie 9 bases apart. The cysteine opens and the phenylalanine closes a CDR3 of 13 amino acids. Only the CDR3 DNA is retained, 39 bases long and in frame from the first base. In light of the paper, this sample's time point label describes: peripheral blood 6 weeks after treatment start. A total of about 31 patients with locally advanced or metastatic urothelial carcinoma, treated at Memorial Sloan Kettering on a trial protocol, made up the cohort. Peripheral blood mononuclear cells were collected pretreatment and during treatment, at between 1 and 8 total time points per patient. The Qiagen DNeasy Blood extraction kit was used to purify genomic DNA from total PBMCs and tumor samples. PBMCs were collected pretreatment and during treatment, and were isolated and stored as previously described.

The chain couples TRBV9 to TRBJ1-2; TRBD1 is possibly the D segment (5 matching bases). The receptor was derived from an older man with urothelial cancer. The sample was PBMCs, taken around atezolizumab (anti-PD-L1) treatment. The nucleotides are TGTGCCAGCAGCGTAGGGGGGAGGGATGGCTACACCTTC. This yields the protein CASSVGGRDGYTF.